This TCR beta chain was observed in a study of blood T cell repertoires in COVID-19. Study as a whole: Specimens from acute and convalescent COVID-19 originated in the United States, Italy and Spain. The cDNA or gDNA used as material had been derived from T cells, B-cell-depleted T cells, or PBMCs.

Germline V CDR1 and CDR2: MGHRA, YSYEKL. V lost 2 bases, J lost 8 bases, and 4 bases stayed unmatched. The CDR3 contains 13 residues. Sequencing used immunoSEQ multiplex PCR; TCRdb keeps in-frame clones, though not all of them. Among hundreds of thousands of clones listed, around 86% were seen once. The V call is TRBV4-1, the J call TRBJ1-2; 8 nucleotides align to TRBD1. Specimen: peripheral blood. The sequence was obtained from a woman aged 25 to 45 who had recovered from COVID-19. This CDR3 is CASSQTGGLGYTF. As DNA, the CDR3 is TGCGCCAGCAGCCAAACAGGGGGTCTAGGCTACACCTTC.